This is a list of T cell receptor beta chains from one sample in a study of OX40 agonist ivuxolimab in advanced cancers. The data were produced by immunoSEQ multiplex PCR, yet TCRdb's version contains in-frame clones alone and is incomplete. The table shows about 11,000 clones, with around 80% occurring only once. The material sequenced was CD4+ or CD8+ T cells sorted from blood, taken in a trial of the OX40 agonist ivuxolimab. The receptor source for this set is an adult with an advanced solid tumor such as melanoma, head and neck, liver or kidney cancer. The CDR3 runs from the conserved cysteine through the conserved F or W. The order of the fields is V gene, clone size, CDR3 length, J gene, D gene, CDR3 DNA, CDR3 protein. A D gene is named only where the DNA matches it firmly. Where a row states a size, it is once, few, many or the class of an expanded clone; other rows omit it.

TRBV9	NA	17	TRBJ2-1	NA	TGTGCCAGCAGCGGTAGTTGGGGGCTAGCACAGCACAATGAGCAGTTCTTC	CASSGSWGLAQHNEQFF
TRBV10-1	NA	17	TRBJ1-2	TRBD1	TGCGCCAGCAGGCCACCGGGACAGGGGCCCGCCGGCTATGGCTACACCTTC	CASRPPGQGPAGYGYTF
TRBV5-6	once	13	TRBJ1-1	NA	TGTGCCAGCAGCTTGACGGGGGACACTGAAGCTTTCTTT	CASSLTGDTEAFF
TRBV2	NA	16	TRBJ1-2	NA	TGTGCCAGCAGTGAAGCCCCCAGGACCCCCCACTATGGCTACACCTTC	CASSEAPRTPHYGYTF
TRBV7-9	NA	16	TRBJ2-2	NA	TGTGCCAGCAGCTTAACAGCCGGTCCCCAAACCGGGGAGCTGTTTTTT	CASSLTAGPQTGELFF
TRBV27	once	12	TRBJ2-7	NA	TGTGCCAGCAGTTCAACTGGCTACGAGCAGTACTTC	CASSSTGYEQYF
TRBV6-5	NA	13	TRBJ2-7	NA	TGTGCCTGCTGTGCCGGACGGGGCTACGAGCAGTACTTC	CACCAGRGYEQYF
TRBV27	NA	15	TRBJ2-1	TRBD1	TGTGCCAGCAGTTCTCGGGGACAGGGTGCGTTTGAGCAGTTCTTC	CASSSRGQGAFEQFF
TRBV27	NA	13	TRBJ2-3	TRBD1	TGTGCCAGCAGTCACTCAACAGGGGCGGAGCAGTATTTT	CASSHSTGAEQYF
TRBV7-9	NA	12	TRBJ2-5	NA	TGTGCCAGCAGCATAGGTGGGGAGACCCAGTACTTC	CASSIGGETQYF
TRBV2	NA	16	TRBJ1-1	TRBD1	TGTGCCAGCACTCAGACCGGGACAGTTTTTGTCACTGAAGCTTTCTTT	CASTQTGTVFVTEAFF
TRBV27	NA	20	TRBJ2-7	TRBD2	TGTGCCAGCAGTTTAGGGCCAACGGGACTAGCGGGAGGGAAAACCTACGAGCAGTACTTC	CASSLGPTGLAGGKTYEQYF
TRBV13	few	13	TRBJ2-1	NA	TGTGCCAGCAGCTTACGGCTAGCCAATGAGCAGTTCTTC	CASSLRLANEQFF
TRBV5-8	NA	14	TRBJ2-7	NA	TGTGCCAGCAGCTTTAGTGGTACCCTATACGAGCAGTACTTC	CASSFSGTLYEQYF
TRBV2	NA	15	TRBJ2-7	NA	TGTGCCAGCAGTGACCCCCAGGTGGGGGCCTACGAGCAGTACTTC	CASSDPQVGAYEQYF
TRBV2	medium-sized	15	TRBJ2-7	TRBD1	TGTGCCAGCAACCCCCGGGACAGGGGAACCTACGAGCAGTACTTC	CASNPRDRGTYEQYF
TRBV27	NA	16	TRBJ2-7	TRBD1	TGTGCCAGCAGTTTGATAAAAGACAGGGGGCGTAACGAGCAGTACTTC	CASSLIKDRGRNEQYF
TRBV4-2	NA	15	TRBJ2-7	TRBD2	TGTGCCAGCAGCCAACTGCGACTAGCGGGAAGCGAGCAGTACTTC	CASSQLRLAGSEQYF
TRBV6-1	medium-sized	11	TRBJ2-1	TRBD2	TGTGCCAGTGCGGGGGGGAATGAGCAGTTCTTC	CASAGGNEQFF
TRBV14	large	12	TRBJ2-7	NA	TGTGCCAGCAGCCCGGCCAACTACGAGCAGTACTTC	CASSPANYEQYF
TRBV6-1	NA	15	TRBJ1-1	NA	TGTGCCAGCCCTGAGGGTCCAGACCTGAACACTGAAGCTTTCTTT	CASPEGPDLNTEAFF
TRBV6-1	NA	14	TRBJ1-6	NA	TGTGCCAGCAGTGATCACAGGGAAAACTCACCCCTCCACTTT	CASSDHRENSPLHF
TRBV12-5	NA	14	TRBJ2-1	TRBD2	TGTGCTAGTGGTTCCCCAGGGAGGGGCAATGAGCAGTTCTTC	CASGSPGRGNEQFF
TRBV5-1	NA	13	TRBJ2-7	NA	TGCGCCAGCAGCTTGGCCCCGGAAAACGAGCAGTACTTC	CASSLAPENEQYF
TRBV27	NA	15	TRBJ1-3	NA	TGTGCCAGCAGTTTAGGGGGCGACTCTGGAAACACCATATATTTT	CASSLGGDSGNTIYF
TRBV13	NA	14	TRBJ1-1	NA	TGTGCCAGCAGCTTAGGACAGGGCGGGACTGAAGCTTTCTTT	CASSLGQGGTEAFF
TRBV7-2	NA	17	TRBJ1-2	NA	TGTGCCAGCAGCTTAAAACTGGGCAGTTCCCTTAACTATGGCTACACCTTC	CASSLKLGSSLNYGYTF
TRBV10-1	NA	13	TRBJ1-1	NA	TGCGCCAGCTCCCGGGGTATGAACACTGAAGCTTTCTTT	CASSRGMNTEAFF
TRBV5-4	few	15	TRBJ2-3	TRBD2	TGTGCCAGCAGCTTGGAACTAGCGGGAACAGATACGCAGTATTTT	CASSLELAGTDTQYF
TRBV5-3	medium-sized	16	TRBJ2-6	NA	TGTGCCAGAAGCTTGGAACAGTACACTGGGGCCAACGTCCTGACTTTC	CARSLEQYTGANVLTF
TRBV6-5	once	15	TRBJ2-2	TRBD1	TGTGCCAGCAGTCCGGACAGGGGGCTCACCGGGGAGCTGTTTTTT	CASSPDRGLTGELFF
TRBV10-3	NA	13	TRBJ2-5	NA	TGTGCCATCAGTGAGGAGGTCCAAGAGACCCAGTACTTC	CAISEEVQETQYF
TRBV5-1	NA	11	TRBJ2-7	NA	TGTGCCAGCGGGTTGGAGTCCGAGCAGTACTTC	CASGLESEQYF
TRBV27	large	15	TRBJ2-7	TRBD1	TGTGCCAGCAGTAACAGGGGGTTCCCGAGGTACGAGCAGTACTTC	CASSNRGFPRYEQYF
TRBV7-9	NA	14	TRBJ1-1	NA	TGTGCCAGCAGCGCCACAGGGTCGAATGCTGAAGCTTTCTTT	CASSATGSNAEAFF
TRBV19	few	13	TRBJ1-1	NA	TGTGCCAGTAGTATATCCGTGAACACTGAAGCTTTCTTT	CASSISVNTEAFF
TRBV29-1	once	14	TRBJ2-1	TRBD2	TGCAGCGTTGAGACCGGGACTAGCGCACCTGAGCAGTTCTTC	CSVETGTSAPEQFF
TRBV6-5	NA	15	TRBJ1-2	NA	TGTGCCAGCAGGCGACCGGGGCAGGGGATCTATGGCTACACCTTC	CASRRPGQGIYGYTF
TRBV4-1	once	15	TRBJ1-6	NA	TGCGCCAGCAGCCGTCCGAGCTCCTATAATTCACCCCTCCACTTT	CASSRPSSYNSPLHF
TRBV27	few	16	TRBJ2-3	NA	TGTGCCAGCAGTTTCGGGGCCACTTCGATTCCAGATACGCAGTATTTT	CASSFGATSIPDTQYF
TRBV5-5	NA	15	TRBJ2-1	NA	TGTGCCAGCAGCTTGAGTGGGCCTGAGTACAATGAGCAGTTCTTC	CASSLSGPEYNEQFF
TRBV19	once	14	TRBJ1-1	NA	TGTGCCAGTAGTATGCATCAAGGTGCGCCTGAAGCTTTCTTT	CASSMHQGAPEAFF
TRBV5-6	NA	14	TRBJ1-1	NA	TGTGCCAGCAGCTTGGGGGGCGCGCTTTTTGAAGCTTTCTTT	CASSLGGALFEAFF
TRBV5-4	NA	14	TRBJ2-7	NA	TGTGCCAGCAGCCAACCTGGGACCTCCTACGAGCAGTACTTC	CASSQPGTSYEQYF
TRBV7-9	NA	13	TRBJ1-1	NA	TGTGCCAGCAGCGACAGCTTGAACACTGAAGCTTTCTTT	CASSDSLNTEAFF
TRBV7-3	once	14	TRBJ2-3	NA	TGTGCCAGCAGCTTAGTGGGTAGCGCAGATACGCAGTATTTT	CASSLVGSADTQYF
TRBV19	NA	12	TRBJ2-1	NA	TGTGCCAGTAGTGCCCCGTTCAATGAGCAGTTCTTC	CASSAPFNEQFF
TRBV7-9	NA	15	TRBJ2-7	NA	TGTGCCAGCAGCAACCGGGACCGATGCTCCTACGAGCAGTACTTC	CASSNRDRCSYEQYF
TRBV21-1	NA	14	TRBJ1-2	NA	TGTGCCAGCAGCAAGCTTCTGGTCCTCTATGGCTACACCTTC	CASSKLLVLYGYTF
TRBV12-5	NA	16	TRBJ1-5	NA	TGTGCTAGTGGTTTGGTAGGGTCGCAGGGCAATCAGCCCCAGCATTTT	CASGLVGSQGNQPQHF
TRBV27	NA	12	TRBJ2-1	NA	TGTGCCACGTACACAGGGTCAGGTGAGCAGTTCTTC	CATYTGSGEQFF
TRBV9	NA	15	TRBJ2-2	NA	TGTGCCAGCAGCGTAGGAAATGGGGGGTCCGGGGAGCTGTTTTTT	CASSVGNGGSGELFF
TRBV5-8	NA	16	TRBJ2-7	NA	TGTGCCAGCAGCTCCACCGGGGGGCCCGGTGACTACGAGCAGTACTTC	CASSSTGGPGDYEQYF